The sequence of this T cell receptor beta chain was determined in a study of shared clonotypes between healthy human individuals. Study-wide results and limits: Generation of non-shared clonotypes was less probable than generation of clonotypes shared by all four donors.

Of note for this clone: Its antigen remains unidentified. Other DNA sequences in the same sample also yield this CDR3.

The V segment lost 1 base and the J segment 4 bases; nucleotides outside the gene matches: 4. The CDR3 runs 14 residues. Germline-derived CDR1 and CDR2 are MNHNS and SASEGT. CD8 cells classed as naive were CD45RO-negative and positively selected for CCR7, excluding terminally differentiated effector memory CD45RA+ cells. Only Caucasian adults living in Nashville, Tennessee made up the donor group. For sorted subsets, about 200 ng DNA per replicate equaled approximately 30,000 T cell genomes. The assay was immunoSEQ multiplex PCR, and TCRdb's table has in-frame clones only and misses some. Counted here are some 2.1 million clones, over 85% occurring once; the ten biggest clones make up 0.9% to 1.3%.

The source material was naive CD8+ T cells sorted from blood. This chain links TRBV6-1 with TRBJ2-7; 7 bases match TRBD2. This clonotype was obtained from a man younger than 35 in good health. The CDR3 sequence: CASSEVGGKYEQYF. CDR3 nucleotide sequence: TGTGCCAGCAGTGAAGTGGGGGGGAAATACGAGCAGTACTTC.